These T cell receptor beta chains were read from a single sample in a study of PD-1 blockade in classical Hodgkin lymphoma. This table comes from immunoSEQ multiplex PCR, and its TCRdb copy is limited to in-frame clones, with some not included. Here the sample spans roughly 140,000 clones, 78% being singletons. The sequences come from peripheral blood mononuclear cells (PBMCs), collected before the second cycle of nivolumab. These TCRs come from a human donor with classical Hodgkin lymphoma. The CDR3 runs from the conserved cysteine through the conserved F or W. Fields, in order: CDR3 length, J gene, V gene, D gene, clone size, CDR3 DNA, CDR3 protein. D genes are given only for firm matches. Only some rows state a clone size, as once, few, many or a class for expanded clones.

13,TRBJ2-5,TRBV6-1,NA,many,TGTGCCAGCAGTGATGAACCGCAAGAGACCCAGTACTTC,CASSDEPQETQYF
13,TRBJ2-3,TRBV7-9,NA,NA,TGTGCCAGCAGTTCCGGGGGCACAGATACGCAGTATTTT,CASSSGGTDTQYF
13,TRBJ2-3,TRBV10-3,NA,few,TGTGCCATCAGTGAGCAAGACACAGATACGCAGTATTTT,CAISEQDTDTQYF
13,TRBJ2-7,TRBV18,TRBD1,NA,TGTGCCAGCTCACCAAGCAGGGGGCTCGAGCAGTACTTC,CASSPSRGLEQYF
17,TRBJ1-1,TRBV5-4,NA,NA,TGTGCCAGCAGCTATGGGAGGACAGAGCGCCTCGGCACTGAAGCTTTCTTT,CASSYGRTERLGTEAFF
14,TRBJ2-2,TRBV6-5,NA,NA,TGTGCCAGCAGTTACGGAGGGTACACCGGGGAGCTGTTTTTT,CASSYGGYTGELFF
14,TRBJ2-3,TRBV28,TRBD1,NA,TGTGCCAGCAGGGAGGGACAGGGCACAGATACGCAGTATTTT,CASREGQGTDTQYF
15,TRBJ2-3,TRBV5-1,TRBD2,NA,TGCGCCAGCCGGACTAGCGGGGGCCTTTCGGATACGCAGTATTTT,CASRTSGGLSDTQYF
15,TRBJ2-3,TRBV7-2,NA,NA,TGTGCCAGCAGCTTAGAGGGGGACATCACAGATACGCAGTATTTT,CASSLEGDITDTQYF
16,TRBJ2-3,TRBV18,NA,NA,TGTGCCAGCTCACCCCTGGGGTCCGCTAGCACAGATACGCAGTATTTT,CASSPLGSASTDTQYF
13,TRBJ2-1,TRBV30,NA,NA,TGTGCCTGGAGTGTACAAGGGGACGCAGAGCAGTTCTTC,CAWSVQGDAEQFF
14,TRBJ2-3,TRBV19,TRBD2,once,TGTGCCAGTAGCCGGGGGGTTAGCACAGATACGCAGTATTTT,CASSRGVSTDTQYF
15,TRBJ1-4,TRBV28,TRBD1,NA,TGTGCCAGCAGGCCCGACAGGGGGTGGGAAGAAAAACTGTTTTTT,CASRPDRGWEEKLFF
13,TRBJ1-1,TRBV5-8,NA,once,TGTGCCAGCAGCTTGGGCGCAAACACTGAAGCTTTCTTT,CASSLGANTEAFF
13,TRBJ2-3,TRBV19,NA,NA,TGTGCCAGTAGTTGGGAGGGGGGCGATACGCAGTATTTT,CASSWEGGDTQYF
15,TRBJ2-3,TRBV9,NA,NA,TGTGCCAGCAGCTCCTCCGGGACCACCACAGATACGCAGTATTTT,CASSSSGTTTDTQYF
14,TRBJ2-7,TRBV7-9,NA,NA,TGTGCCAGCAGCTACGAGAGGGGGTCCTACGAGCAGTGCTTC,CASSYERGSYEQCF